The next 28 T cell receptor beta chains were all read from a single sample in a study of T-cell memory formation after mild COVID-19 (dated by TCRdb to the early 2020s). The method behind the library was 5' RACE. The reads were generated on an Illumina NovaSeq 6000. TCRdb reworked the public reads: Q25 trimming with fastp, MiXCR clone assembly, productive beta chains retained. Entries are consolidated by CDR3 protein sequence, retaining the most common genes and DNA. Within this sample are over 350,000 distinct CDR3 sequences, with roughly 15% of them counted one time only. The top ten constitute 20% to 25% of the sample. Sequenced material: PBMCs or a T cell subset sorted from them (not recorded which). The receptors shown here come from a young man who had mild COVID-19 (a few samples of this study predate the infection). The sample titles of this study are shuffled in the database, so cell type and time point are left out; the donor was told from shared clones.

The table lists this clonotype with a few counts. The CDR3 loop is CASSYGSFYGYTF. Written as DNA, the CDR3 is TGTGCCAGCAGTTACGGCAGCTTCTATGGCTACACCTTC. V and J are TRBV6-5 and TRBJ1-2; D uncertain. CDR1 is MNHEY, CDR2 SVGAGI, per germline. Trimming removed 2 bases at V and 4 bases at J, with 8 bases between. The CDR3 has 13 amino acids.

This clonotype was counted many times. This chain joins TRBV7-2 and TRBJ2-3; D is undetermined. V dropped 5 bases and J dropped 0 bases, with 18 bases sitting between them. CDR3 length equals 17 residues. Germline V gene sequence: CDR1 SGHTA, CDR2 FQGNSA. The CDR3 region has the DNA TGTGCCAGCAGCCCACCTGGGTGGGTCCTTAGCACAGATACGCAGTATTTT. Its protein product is CASSPPGWVLSTDTQYF. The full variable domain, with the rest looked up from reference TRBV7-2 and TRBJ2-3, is GAGVSQSPSNKVTEKGKDVELRCDPISGHTALYWYRQSLGQGLEFLIYFQGNSAPDKSGLPSDRFSAERTGGSVSTLTIQRTQQEDSAVYLCASSPPGWVLSTDTQYFGPGTRLTVL.

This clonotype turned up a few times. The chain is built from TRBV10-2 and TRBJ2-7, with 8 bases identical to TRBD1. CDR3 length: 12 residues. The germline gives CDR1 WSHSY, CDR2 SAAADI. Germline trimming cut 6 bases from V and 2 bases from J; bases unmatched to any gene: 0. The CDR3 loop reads CASRDRAYEQYF. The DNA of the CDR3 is TGCGCCAGCAGGGACAGGGCCTACGAGCAGTACTTC.

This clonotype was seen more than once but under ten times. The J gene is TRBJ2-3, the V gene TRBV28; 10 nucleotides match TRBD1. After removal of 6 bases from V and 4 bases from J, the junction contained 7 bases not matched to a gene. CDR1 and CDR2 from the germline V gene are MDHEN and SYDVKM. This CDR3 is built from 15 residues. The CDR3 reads CASRGDRGRADTQYF. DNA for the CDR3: TGTGCCAGCAGGGGAGACAGGGGGCGGGCAGATACGCAGTATTTT. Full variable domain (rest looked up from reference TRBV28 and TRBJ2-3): DVKVTQSSRYLVKRTGEKVFLECVQDMDHENMFWYRQDPGLGLRLIYFSYDVKMKEKGDIPEGYSVSREKKERFSLILESASTNQTSMYLCASRGDRGRADTQYFGPGTRLTVL.

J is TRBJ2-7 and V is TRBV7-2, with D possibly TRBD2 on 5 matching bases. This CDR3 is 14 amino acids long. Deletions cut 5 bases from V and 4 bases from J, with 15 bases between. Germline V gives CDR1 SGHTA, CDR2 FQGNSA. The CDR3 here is CASSGVRGTYEQYF. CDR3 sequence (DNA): TGTGCCAGCAGCGGAGTACGGGGAACTTACGAGCAGTACTTC. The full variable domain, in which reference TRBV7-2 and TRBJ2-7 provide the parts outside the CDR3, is GAGVSQSPSNKVTEKGKDVELRCDPISGHTALYWYRQSLGQGLEFLIYFQGNSAPDKSGLPSDRFSAERTGGSVSTLTIQRTQQEDSAVYLCASSGVRGTYEQYFGPGTRLTVT.

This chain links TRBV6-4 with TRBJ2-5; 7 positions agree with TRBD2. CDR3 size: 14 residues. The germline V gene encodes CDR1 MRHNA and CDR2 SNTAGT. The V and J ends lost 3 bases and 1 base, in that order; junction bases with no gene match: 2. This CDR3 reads CASSEGGGQETQYF. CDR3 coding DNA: TGTGCCAGCAGTGAAGGCGGGGGCCAAGAGACCCAGTACTTC.

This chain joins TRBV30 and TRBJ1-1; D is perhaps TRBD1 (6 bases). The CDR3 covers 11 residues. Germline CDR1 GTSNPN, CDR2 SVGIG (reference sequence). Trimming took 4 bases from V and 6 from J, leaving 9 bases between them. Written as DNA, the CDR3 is TGTGCCTGGAACAGGGAGTCTGAAGCTTTCTTT. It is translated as CAWNRESEAFF.

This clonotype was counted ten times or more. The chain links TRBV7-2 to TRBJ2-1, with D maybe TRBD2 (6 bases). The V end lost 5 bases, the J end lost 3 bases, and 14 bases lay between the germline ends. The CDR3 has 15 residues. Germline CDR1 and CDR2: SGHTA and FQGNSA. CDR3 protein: CASSRGDFGYNEQFF. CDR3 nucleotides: TGTGCCAGCAGCCGAGGGGACTTCGGCTACAATGAGCAGTTCTTC.

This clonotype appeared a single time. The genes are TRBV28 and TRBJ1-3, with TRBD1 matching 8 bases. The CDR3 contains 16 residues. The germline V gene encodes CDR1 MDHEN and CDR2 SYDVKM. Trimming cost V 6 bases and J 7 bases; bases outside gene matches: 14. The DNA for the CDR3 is TGTGCCAGCAGCCCCCGACAGGGGCGGAGGGGGAACACCATATATTTT. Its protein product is CASSPRQGRRGNTIYF. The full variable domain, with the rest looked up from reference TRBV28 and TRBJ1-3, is DVKVTQSSRYLVKRTGEKVFLECVQDMDHENMFWYRQDPGLGLRLIYFSYDVKMKEKGDIPEGYSVSREKKERFSLILESASTNQTSMYLCASSPRQGRRGNTIYFGEGSWLTVV.

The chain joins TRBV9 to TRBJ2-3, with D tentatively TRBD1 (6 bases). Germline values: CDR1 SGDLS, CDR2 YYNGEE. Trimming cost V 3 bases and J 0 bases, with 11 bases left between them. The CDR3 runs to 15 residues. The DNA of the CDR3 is TGTGCCAGCAGCGAAAAACAGGGTAGCACAGATACGCAGTATTTT. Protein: CASSEKQGSTDTQYF.

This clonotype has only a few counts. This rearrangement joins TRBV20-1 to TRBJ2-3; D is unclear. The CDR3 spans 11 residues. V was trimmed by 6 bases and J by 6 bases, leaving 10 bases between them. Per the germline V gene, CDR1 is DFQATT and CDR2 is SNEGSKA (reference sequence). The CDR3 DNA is TGCAGTGCAGGCCCGCTTGATACGCAGTATTTT. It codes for CSAGPLDTQYF.

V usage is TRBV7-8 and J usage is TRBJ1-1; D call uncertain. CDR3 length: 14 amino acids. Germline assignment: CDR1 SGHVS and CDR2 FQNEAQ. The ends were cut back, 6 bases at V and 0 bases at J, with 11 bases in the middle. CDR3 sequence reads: CASSYLHLNTEAFF. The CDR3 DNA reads TGTGCCAGCAGTTACTTACACCTGAACACTGAAGCTTTCTTT.

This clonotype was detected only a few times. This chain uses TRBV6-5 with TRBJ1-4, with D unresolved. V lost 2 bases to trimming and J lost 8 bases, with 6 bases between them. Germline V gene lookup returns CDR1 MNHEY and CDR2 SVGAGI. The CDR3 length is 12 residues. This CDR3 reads CASSYLGEKLFF. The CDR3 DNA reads TGTGCCAGCAGTTACCTGGGGGAAAAACTGTTTTTT.

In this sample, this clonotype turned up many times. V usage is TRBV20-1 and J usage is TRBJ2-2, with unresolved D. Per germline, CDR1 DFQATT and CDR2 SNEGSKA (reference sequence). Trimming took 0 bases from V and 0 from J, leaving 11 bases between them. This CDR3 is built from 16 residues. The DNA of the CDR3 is TGCAGTGCTAGAGATGCCCAGGCGACGAACACCGGGGAGCTGTTTTTT. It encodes CSARDAQATNTGELFF.

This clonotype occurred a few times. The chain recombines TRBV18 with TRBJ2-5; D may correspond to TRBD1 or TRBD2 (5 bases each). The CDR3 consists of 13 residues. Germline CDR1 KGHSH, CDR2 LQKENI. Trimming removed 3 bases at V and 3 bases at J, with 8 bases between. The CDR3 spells CASSPGTKETQYF. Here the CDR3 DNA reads TGTGCCAGCTCACCGGGGACCAAAGAGACCCAGTACTTC. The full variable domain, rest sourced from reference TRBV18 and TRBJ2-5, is NAGVMQNPRHLVRRRGQEARLRCSPMKGHSHVYWYRQLPEEGLKFMVYLQKENIIDESGMPKERFSAEFPKEGPSILRIQQVVRGDSAAYFCASSPGTKETQYFGPGTRLLVL.

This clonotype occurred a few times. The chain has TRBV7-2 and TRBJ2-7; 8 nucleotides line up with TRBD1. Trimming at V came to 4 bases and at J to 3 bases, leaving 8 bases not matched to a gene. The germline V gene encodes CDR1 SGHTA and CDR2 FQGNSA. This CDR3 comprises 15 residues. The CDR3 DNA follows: TGTGCCAGCAGCTCCTGGACAGGGACCTTCTACGAGCAGTACTTC. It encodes CASSSWTGTFYEQYF.

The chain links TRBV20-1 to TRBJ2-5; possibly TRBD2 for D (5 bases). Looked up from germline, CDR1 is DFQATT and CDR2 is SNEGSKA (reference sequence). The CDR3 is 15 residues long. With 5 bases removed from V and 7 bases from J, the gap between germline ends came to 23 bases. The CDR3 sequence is CSAPPTDGLFATQYF. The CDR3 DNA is TGCAGTGCTCCGCCCACCGATGGACTTTTTGCGACCCAGTACTTC.

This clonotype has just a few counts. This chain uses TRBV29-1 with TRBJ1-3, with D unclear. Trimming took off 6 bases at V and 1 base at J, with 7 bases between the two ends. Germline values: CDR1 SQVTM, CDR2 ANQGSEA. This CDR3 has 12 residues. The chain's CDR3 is CSVIGSGNTIYF. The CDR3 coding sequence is TGCAGCGTCATAGGGTCTGGAAACACCATATATTTT.

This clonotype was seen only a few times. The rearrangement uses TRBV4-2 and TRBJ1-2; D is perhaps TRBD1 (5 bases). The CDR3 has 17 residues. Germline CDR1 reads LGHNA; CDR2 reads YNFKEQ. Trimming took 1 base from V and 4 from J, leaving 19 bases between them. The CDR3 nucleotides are TGTGCCAGCAGCCAAGCAATTTCGTCGGAGGGGAGCTATGGCTACACCTTC. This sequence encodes CASSQAISSEGSYGYTF.

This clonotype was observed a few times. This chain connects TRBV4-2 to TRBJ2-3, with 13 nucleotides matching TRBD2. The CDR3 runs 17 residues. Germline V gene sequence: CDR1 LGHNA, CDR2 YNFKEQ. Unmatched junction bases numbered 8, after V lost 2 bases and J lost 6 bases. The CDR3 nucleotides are TGTGCCAGCAGCCAATCCACACTAGCGGGGGGGTCTGATACGCAGTATTTT. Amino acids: CASSQSTLAGGSDTQYF.

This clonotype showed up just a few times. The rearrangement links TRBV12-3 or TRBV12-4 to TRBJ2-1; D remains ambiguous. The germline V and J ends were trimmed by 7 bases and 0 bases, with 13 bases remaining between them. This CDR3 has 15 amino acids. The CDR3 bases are TGTGCCAGCACTCAGGACCCCAGCTCCTACAATGAGCAGTTCTTC. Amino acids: CASTQDPSSYNEQFF.

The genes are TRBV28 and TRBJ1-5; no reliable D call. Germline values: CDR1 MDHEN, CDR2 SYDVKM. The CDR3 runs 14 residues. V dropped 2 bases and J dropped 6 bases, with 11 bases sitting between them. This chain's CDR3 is CASSLGISAQPQHF. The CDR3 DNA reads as TGTGCCAGCAGTTTAGGGATTTCCGCTCAGCCCCAGCATTTT. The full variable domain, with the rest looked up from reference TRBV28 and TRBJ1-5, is DVKVTQSSRYLVKRTGEKVFLECVQDMDHENMFWYRQDPGLGLRLIYFSYDVKMKEKGDIPEGYSVSREKKERFSLILESASTNQTSMYLCASSLGISAQPQHFGDGTRLSIL.

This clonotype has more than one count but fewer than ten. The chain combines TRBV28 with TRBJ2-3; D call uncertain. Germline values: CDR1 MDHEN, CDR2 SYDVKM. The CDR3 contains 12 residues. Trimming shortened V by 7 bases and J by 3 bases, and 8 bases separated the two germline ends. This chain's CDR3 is CASTPATDTQYF. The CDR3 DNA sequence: TGTGCCAGCACCCCGGCGACAGATACGCAGTATTTT.

CDR3 region: CASSMTGMSDTQYF. Here the CDR3 DNA reads TGCGCCAGCAGCATGACAGGGATGTCTGATACGCAGTATTTT. The chain carries TRBV5-1 and TRBJ2-3; 7 bases are shared with TRBD1. The CDR3 is 14 residues long. Trimming cost V 4 bases and J 6 bases; bases outside gene matches: 8. The germline V gene encodes CDR1 SGHRS and CDR2 YFSETQ.

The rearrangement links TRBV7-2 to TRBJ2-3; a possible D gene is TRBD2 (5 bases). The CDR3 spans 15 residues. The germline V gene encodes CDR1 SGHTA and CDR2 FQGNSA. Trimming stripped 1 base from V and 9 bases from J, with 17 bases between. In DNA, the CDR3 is TGTGCCAGCAGCTTAGTACGGACTGACACGGGGACGCAGTATTTT. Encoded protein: CASSLVRTDTGTQYF.

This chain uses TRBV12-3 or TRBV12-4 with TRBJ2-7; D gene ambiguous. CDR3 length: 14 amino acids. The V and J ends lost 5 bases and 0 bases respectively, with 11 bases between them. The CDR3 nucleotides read TGTGCCAGCAGTGCCAGCTGGAGCTCCTACGAGCAGTACGTC. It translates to CASSASWSSYEQYV.

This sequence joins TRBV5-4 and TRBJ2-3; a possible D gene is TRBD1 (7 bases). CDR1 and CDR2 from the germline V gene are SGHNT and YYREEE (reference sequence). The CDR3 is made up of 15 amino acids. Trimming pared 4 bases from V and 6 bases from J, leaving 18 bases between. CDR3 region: CASSLGGGGWDTQYF. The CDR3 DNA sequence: TGTGCCAGCAGCCTGGGTGGAGGGGGCTGGGATACGCAGTATTTT.

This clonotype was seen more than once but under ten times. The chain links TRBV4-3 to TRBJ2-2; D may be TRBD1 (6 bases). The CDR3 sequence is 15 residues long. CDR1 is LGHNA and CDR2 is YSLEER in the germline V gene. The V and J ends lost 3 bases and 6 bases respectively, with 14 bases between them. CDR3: CASSHELQGPGELFF. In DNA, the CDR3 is TGCGCCAGCAGCCACGAACTGCAGGGGCCCGGGGAGCTGTTTTTT.